Listed below are T cell receptor beta chains from one sample, sequenced in a study of beta chain features in type 1 diabetes. Libraries were prepared by immunoSEQ multiplex PCR; TCRdb keeps only in-frame clonotypes and omits some of them. The sample shows 640,000 or so clones, roughly an eighth of them seen only once. Sequencing was done on a sample of naive CD4+ T cells from blood. The source is a man younger than 30 with type 1 diabetes. Each CDR3 is given without its conserved first and last residue. The order of the fields is J gene, clone size, V gene, CDR3 protein. The size field is filled for only some rows; it gives once, few, many or a size class.

>TRBJ1-2|few|TRBV28
ASSFRGGYT
>TRBJ2-1|few|TRBV7-9
ASSSRQGVIDNEQF
>TRBJ2-2|NA|TRBV5-1
ASSLGTDTGELF
>TRBJ2-6|few|TRBV5-1
ASSNVSGANVLT
>TRBJ2-3|NA|TRBV27
ASSPQWGKFTDTQY
>TRBJ2-7|NA|TRBV6-5
ASSYVGRDSYEQY
>TRBJ2-3|NA|TRBV30
AWKFGTSTDTQY
>TRBJ2-1|NA|TRBV5-6
ASSFYAPGLAEYNEQF
>TRBJ1-2|NA|TRBV19
ASSRYRELTYGYT
>TRBJ2-3|few|TRBV7-2
ASSGRTDTQY
>TRBJ2-3|NA|TRBV7-6
ASSLASEDTQY
>TRBJ1-5|NA|TRBV7-4
ASSCPRQGWSNQPQH
>TRBJ2-1|few|TRBV27
ASSAAESSYNEQF
>TRBJ2-7|NA|TRBV29-1
SVITGGPHEQY
>TRBJ2-2|NA|TRBV7-6
ASSRGLAGTGELF
>TRBJ1-6|NA|TRBV7-9
ASSSGLYNSPLH
>TRBJ2-1|NA|TRBV30
AWSVYGARRRGGEQF
>TRBJ2-7|NA|TRBV9
ASSVGGKGVQY
>TRBJ2-2|NA|TRBV2
ASTRWTSRDTGELF
>TRBJ2-3|NA|TRBV29-1
SVRRIADTQY
>TRBJ1-1|few|TRBV29-1
SVMNKDTEAF
>TRBJ2-7|once|TRBV18
ASSARDSTYEQY
>TRBJ2-1|few|TRBV30
AWSVLAGPGNEQF
>TRBJ2-2|NA|TRBV5-1
ASSPAILAGANTGELF
>TRBJ2-1|few|TRBV25-1
ASSYDRDEQF
>TRBJ2-3|once|TRBV2
ATLRDTNTDTQY
>TRBJ1-3|NA|TRBV5-6
ASGSRSGNTIY
>TRBJ1-2|NA|TRBV27
ASSFGGERGYT
>TRBJ1-1|NA|TRBV5-1
ASSLDVSEAF
>TRBJ1-2|NA|TRBV6-6
ASSSDGSYGYT
>TRBJ2-7|NA|TRBV25-1
ASSEFGGHGREQY